Listed below are T cell receptor beta chains from one sample, sequenced in a study of sequential checkpoint blockade in melanoma. Clones were read by immunoSEQ multiplex PCR, and TCRdb kept only the in-frame ones, dropping some. The data show approximately 5,700 clones, around nine tenths seen once. The material was CD8+ T cells sorted from blood (inferred from file names), obtained from a patient given nivolumab and ipilimumab in sequence. These receptors were collected from a human donor with melanoma. Each CDR3 is given with its conserved first and last residue. Each record gives: J gene, clone size, D gene, V gene, CDR3 protein, CDR3 DNA. The D gene is left open where the match is weak. Clone size is given for some rows only: seen once, a few or many times, or a class if the clone is expanded.

j_call: TRBJ2-6; clone_size: NA; d_call: TRBD1; v_call: TRBV9; cdr3_aa: CASSVGGQISGANVLTF; cdr3_nt: TGTGCCAGCAGCGTAGGGGGACAGATCTCTGGGGCCAACGTCCTGACTTTC
j_call: TRBJ2-7; clone_size: NA; d_call: TRBD1; v_call: TRBV19; cdr3_aa: CASSMTPDRLAYEQYF; cdr3_nt: TGTGCCAGTAGTATGACCCCGGACAGGTTAGCCTACGAGCAGTACTTC
j_call: TRBJ1-2; clone_size: NA; d_call: TRBD1; v_call: TRBV7-2; cdr3_aa: CASSPRDRGYGYTF; cdr3_nt: TGTGCCAGCAGCCCCCGGGACAGGGGCTATGGCTACACCTTC
j_call: TRBJ2-7; clone_size: NA; d_call: TRBD1; v_call: TRBV5-1; cdr3_aa: CASSLWQGVYEQYF; cdr3_nt: TGCGCCAGCAGCTTGTGGCAGGGGGTCTACGAGCAGTACTTC
j_call: TRBJ1-5; clone_size: NA; d_call: NA; v_call: TRBV10-3; cdr3_aa: CAISDYGTLGSANQPQHF; cdr3_nt: TGTGCCATCAGTGACTACGGGACACTCGGAAGCGCCAATCAGCCCCAGCATTTT
j_call: TRBJ2-7; clone_size: NA; d_call: TRBD2; v_call: TRBV19; cdr3_aa: CASSTGLAGGSYEQYF; cdr3_nt: TGTGCCAGTAGCACGGGACTAGCGGGAGGCTCCTACGAGCAGTACTTC
j_call: TRBJ1-5; clone_size: large; d_call: NA; v_call: TRBV21-1; cdr3_aa: CASSPRNDRGWNFYSNQPQHF; cdr3_nt: TGTGCCAGCAGCCCACGTAACGACAGGGGGTGGAATTTCTATAGCAATCAGCCCCAGCATTTT
j_call: TRBJ1-5; clone_size: once; d_call: TRBD1; v_call: TRBV19; cdr3_aa: CASTPWIRQGQPQHF; cdr3_nt: TGTGCCAGTACTCCTTGGATCCGACAGGGCCAGCCCCAGCATTTT
j_call: TRBJ2-7; clone_size: NA; d_call: TRBD2; v_call: TRBV7-2; cdr3_aa: CASHARGGSHGEQYF; cdr3_nt: TGTGCCAGCCACGCCCGGGGCGGGAGTCACGGCGAGCAGTACTTC
j_call: TRBJ2-5; clone_size: NA; d_call: TRBD2; v_call: TRBV19; cdr3_aa: CASSIRGRTQETQYF; cdr3_nt: TGTGCCAGTAGTATACGCGGGAGGACCCAAGAGACCCAGTACTTC
j_call: TRBJ2-1; clone_size: NA; d_call: TRBD2; v_call: TRBV29-1; cdr3_aa: CSVEKRLAGGEQFF; cdr3_nt: TGCAGCGTTGAGAAACGACTAGCGGGAGGGGAGCAGTTCTTC
j_call: TRBJ2-7; clone_size: NA; d_call: NA; v_call: TRBV4-3; cdr3_aa: CASSQGQLYEQYF; cdr3_nt: TGCGCCAGCAGCCAAGGACAGCTCTACGAGCAGTACTTC
j_call: TRBJ2-1; clone_size: NA; d_call: NA; v_call: TRBV6-1; cdr3_aa: CASSESGHTFYNEQFF; cdr3_nt: TGTGCCAGCAGTGAATCCGGACATACCTTCTACAATGAGCAGTTCTTC
j_call: TRBJ2-5; clone_size: NA; d_call: TRBD1; v_call: TRBV15; cdr3_aa: CATSRDRGGETQYF; cdr3_nt: TGTGCCACCAGCAGGGACAGGGGAGGGGAGACCCAGTACTTC
j_call: TRBJ2-3; clone_size: NA; d_call: NA; v_call: TRBV27; cdr3_aa: CASSATQHSTDTQYF; cdr3_nt: TGTGCCAGCAGTGCAACACAGCATAGCACAGATACGCAGTATTTT
j_call: TRBJ2-7; clone_size: NA; d_call: TRBD2; v_call: TRBV9; cdr3_aa: CASSAGTSGYEQYF; cdr3_nt: TGTGCCAGCAGCGCCGGGACTAGCGGCTACGAGCAGTACTTC
j_call: TRBJ2-3; clone_size: NA; d_call: NA; v_call: TRBV28; cdr3_aa: CASSPGDTQYF; cdr3_nt: TGTGCCAGCAGCCCCGGGGATACGCAGTATTTT
j_call: TRBJ2-3; clone_size: NA; d_call: NA; v_call: TRBV9; cdr3_aa: CASSVGAGSTPADTQYF; cdr3_nt: TGTGCCAGCAGCGTAGGGGCAGGCTCTACCCCTGCAGATACGCAGTATTTT
j_call: TRBJ2-3; clone_size: NA; d_call: NA; v_call: TRBV6-4; cdr3_aa: CASASRTTDTQYF; cdr3_nt: TGTGCCAGCGCTAGCCGGACCACAGATACGCAGTATTTT
j_call: TRBJ2-1; clone_size: NA; d_call: NA; v_call: TRBV4-2; cdr3_aa: CASSQDRRISYNEQFF; cdr3_nt: TGTGCCAGCAGCCAAGATCGGCGGATCTCCTACAATGAGCAGTTCTTC
j_call: TRBJ2-7; clone_size: few; d_call: TRBD2; v_call: TRBV18; cdr3_aa: CASSAEGGRAYEQYF; cdr3_nt: TGTGCCAGCTCGGCCGAGGGCGGGAGAGCCTACGAGCAGTACTTC
j_call: TRBJ1-1; clone_size: NA; d_call: NA; v_call: TRBV19; cdr3_aa: CASSISSTGPEAFF; cdr3_nt: TGTGCCAGTAGTATTTCTTCCACGGGTCCTGAAGCTTTCTTT
j_call: TRBJ2-7; clone_size: NA; d_call: NA; v_call: TRBV19; cdr3_aa: CASSISAESYEQYF; cdr3_nt: TGTGCCAGTAGTATATCTGCGGAGTCCTACGAGCAGTACTTC
j_call: TRBJ2-7; clone_size: NA; d_call: NA; v_call: TRBV4-1; cdr3_aa: CASSQRKDSSYEQYF; cdr3_nt: TGCGCCAGCAGCCAAAGAAAGGACAGCTCCTACGAGCAGTACTTC
j_call: TRBJ2-3; clone_size: NA; d_call: NA; v_call: TRBV7-9; cdr3_aa: CASSSWTVSTDTQYF; cdr3_nt: TGTGCCAGCAGCTCCTGGACAGTCAGCACAGATACGCAGTATTTT
j_call: TRBJ2-1; clone_size: large; d_call: TRBD2; v_call: TRBV19; cdr3_aa: CASSRTSGSLNEQFF; cdr3_nt: TGTGCCAGTAGCCGGACTAGCGGGAGTCTCAATGAGCAGTTCTTC
j_call: TRBJ2-7; clone_size: medium-sized; d_call: TRBD2; v_call: TRBV6-1; cdr3_aa: CASSEMTSGLSSYEQYF; cdr3_nt: TGTGCCAGCAGTGAAATGACTAGCGGTTTGAGCTCCTACGAGCAGTACTTC
j_call: TRBJ2-5; clone_size: NA; d_call: NA; v_call: TRBV6-1; cdr3_aa: CASSALGQGIQETQYF; cdr3_nt: TGTGCCAGCAGTGCCTTAGGGCAGGGAATCCAAGAGACCCAGTACTTC
j_call: TRBJ2-7; clone_size: NA; d_call: TRBD1; v_call: TRBV7-6; cdr3_aa: CASSPGTGPYEQYF; cdr3_nt: TGTGCCAGCAGCCCCGGGACAGGGCCCTACGAGCAGTACTTC
j_call: TRBJ2-1; clone_size: NA; d_call: NA; v_call: TRBV28; cdr3_aa: CASSYATSSEINEQFF; cdr3_nt: TGTGCCAGCAGTTACGCGACATCCTCAGAGATCAATGAGCAGTTCTTC
j_call: TRBJ2-7; clone_size: NA; d_call: TRBD2; v_call: TRBV14; cdr3_aa: CARRGSSGRIYEQYF; cdr3_nt: TGTGCCAGGAGAGGCAGTAGCGGGAGAATTTACGAGCAGTACTTC
j_call: TRBJ2-3; clone_size: NA; d_call: NA; v_call: TRBV28; cdr3_aa: CASSFLSGTDTQYF; cdr3_nt: TGTGCCAGCAGTTTTCTCAGCGGCACAGATACGCAGTATTTT
j_call: TRBJ2-7; clone_size: once; d_call: NA; v_call: TRBV27; cdr3_aa: CASSLTENYEQYF; cdr3_nt: TGTGCCAGCAGCTTGACTGAAAACTACGAGCAGTACTTC
j_call: TRBJ2-7; clone_size: NA; d_call: TRBD1; v_call: TRBV10-3; cdr3_aa: CAISDVGQVYEQYF; cdr3_nt: TGTGCCATCAGTGACGTGGGACAGGTCTACGAGCAGTACTTC
j_call: TRBJ2-2; clone_size: once; d_call: TRBD2; v_call: TRBV9; cdr3_aa: CASSTQAGVVTGELFF; cdr3_nt: TGTGCCAGCAGCACCCAAGCGGGAGTCGTCACCGGGGAGCTGTTTTTT
j_call: TRBJ1-2; clone_size: NA; d_call: NA; v_call: TRBV27; cdr3_aa: CASPGKNYGYTF; cdr3_nt: TGTGCCAGCCCGGGGAAAAACTATGGCTACACCTTC
j_call: TRBJ2-1; clone_size: NA; d_call: TRBD2; v_call: TRBV15; cdr3_aa: CATSRGIAGGYNEQFF; cdr3_nt: TGTGCCACCAGCAGAGGCATAGCGGGAGGTTACAATGAGCAGTTCTTC
j_call: TRBJ2-1; clone_size: NA; d_call: TRBD1; v_call: TRBV11-3; cdr3_aa: CASSFGQGAYNEQFF; cdr3_nt: TGTGCCAGCAGCTTCGGACAGGGGGCCTACAATGAGCAGTTCTTC
j_call: TRBJ2-6; clone_size: NA; d_call: NA; v_call: TRBV22-1; cdr3_aa: CPGRREGEQSRANVLTF; cdr3_nt: TGTCCTGGGAGGCGTGAGGGCGAACAAAGTCGGGCCAACGTCCTGACTTTC
j_call: TRBJ2-7; clone_size: NA; d_call: NA; v_call: TRBV28; cdr3_aa: CASKATGSYEQYF; cdr3_nt: TGTGCCAGTAAAGCAACGGGCTCCTACGAGCAGTACTTC
j_call: TRBJ1-5; clone_size: NA; d_call: NA; v_call: TRBV27; cdr3_aa: CASNLGYSNQPQHF; cdr3_nt: TGTGCCAGCAATCTCGGGTATAGCAATCAGCCCCAGCATTTT
j_call: TRBJ2-3; clone_size: NA; d_call: TRBD2; v_call: TRBV11-2; cdr3_aa: CASSRLAGGTDTQYF; cdr3_nt: TGTGCCAGCAGCAGACTAGCGGGAGGGACAGATACGCAGTATTTT